This T cell receptor (beta chain) appears in the sequencing data of a study of radiation and T cells in renal cell carcinoma. At the level of the study: Nephrectomy followed 15 Gy stereotactic body radiation by 4 weeks. The study's findings and limits: Without pretreatment biopsies, baseline tumor clonotype presence was undetermined. Top tumor clonotypes rose in blood 2 weeks post-radiation, then contracted.

Concerning this clone: What it recognizes is unknown.

With 2 bases removed from V and 4 bases from J, the gap between germline ends came to 12 bases. Germline CDR1 reads ENHRY; CDR2 reads SYGVKD. The CDR3 is 14 residues long. The table came from immunoSEQ multiplex PCR; TCRdb's copy has only in-frame clones and leaves some out. The sample carries about 95,000 clones, 86% recorded once. Time point: baseline pretreatment blood. Treatment given: 15 Gy SBRT to primary tumor, nephrectomy 4 weeks later. Serial blood draws occurred at baseline and 2 and 4 weeks post-SBRT. J is TRBJ2-7 and V is TRBV10-3; D is uncertain. Sequences were derived from blood, sampled from a patient whose treatment included radiotherapy and nephrectomy. The TCR comes from a man aged 45-60 years with renal cell carcinoma. The CDR3 coding sequence is TGTGCCATCAGTGAGGGGGATCTTGGGTACGAGCAGTACTTC. It is translated as CAISEGDLGYEQYF.